This T cell receptor (beta chain) is from a study of cytomegalovirus exposure and HLA in healthy donors. The study, taken as a whole, reports: Some V segments (TRBV6-2 and TRBV6-3 among them) were excluded as indistinguishable. It was only CMV serostatus that was available as immune exposure information.

The length of the CDR3 is 13 residues. CDR1 is SGHVS and CDR2 is FNYEAQ in the germline V gene. V lost 1 base to trimming and J lost 4 bases, with 6 bases between them. This clone came up a few times. Its specificity is not known. Primers included in the PCR were 60 Vbeta and 13 Jbeta primers. Data came from immunoSEQ multiplex PCR; TCRdb stores just in-frame clones and leaves some out. The repertoire holds fewer than 130,000 clones, with roughly 69% as singletons. The clonotype comes from a man over 45 in good health and CMV-seropositive. The source material was PBMCs. The V and J genes are TRBV7-6 and TRBJ2-3; D not certain. DNA for the CDR3: TGTGCCAGCAGCTTAGGACACGCAGATACGCAGTATTTT. Translation: CASSLGHADTQYF.